This T cell receptor (beta chain) was observed in a study of CXCR3-negative and CXCR3-positive naive CD8 T cells (dated by TCRdb to between 2017 and 2020). Regarding the complete study: In total, about 135 million TRB reads were obtained, or roughly 1.5 +/- 0.3 million reads per library. The TRBV-TRBJ cluster analysis covered naive subsets from about 5 donors and memory cells from 3 donors. Diversity and physicochemical repertoire analyses covered around 10 donors pooled from two independent experiments. Study-wide conclusions, independent of this receptor: Freshly isolated PBMCs were used for most assays because CXCR3 expression partially decreased after cryopreservation. Surface CD5, linked to self-reactivity in mice, was comparable between naive subsets; TCR interaction strength was therefore also inferred from TRB CDR3 physicochemical properties. TRB CDR3s from CXCR3-positive naive cells showed higher hydrophobicity (lower Kidera factor 4), lower energy, and higher strength and volume indices than CXCR3-negative naive cells. TRBV-TRBJ usage was similar between naive CXCR3-negative and CXCR3-positive cells from the same donor, while memory cells showed distinct patterns. Both naive subsets had comparably high repertoire diversity, while memory CD8+ T cells had much lower repertoire diversity.

The cysteine opens and the phenylalanine closes a CDR3 of 15 amino acids. Only the protein sequence is given. CDR1 and CDR2, per the germline V gene (reference sequence), are SEHNR and FQNEAQ. For each CD8+ T cell subset, flow sorting was done in triplicate, and about 300,000 cells per subset went directly into RLT lysis buffer. To keep memory contaminants out, a stringent definition of naive CD8+ T cells was applied: CD45RO-CCR7+CD27+CD95-. Using standard density gradient centrifugation, peripheral blood mononuclear cells were isolated from buffy coats. A FACSAria III was used to flow-sort naive CXCR3-negative and CXCR3-positive CD8+ T cells. An RNeasy Mini Kit was used to extract total RNA from the sorted cells. As to this clonotype: Its antigen is not yet known.

Sequencing used a NextSeq 550. The Human TCR Profiling Kit (MiLaboratory) was used to prepare UMI-labeled 5' RACE TRB cDNA libraries. The full amount of extracted RNA was used for cDNA synthesis, and the full amount of resulting cDNA was used for PCR amplification. Libraries were prepared in parallel with an identical number of PCR cycles. In the paper's pipeline: About 53,000 +/- 9,400 unique UMI-labeled TRB cDNA molecules per library were extracted with MIGEC and MiXCR, with at least two reads per UMI required. Each library averaged around 40,000 +/- 10,000 functional in-frame TRB CDR3 nucleotide clonotypes without stop codons. After downsampling to 5000 UMI-labeled TRB molecules per sample, diversity metrics such as normalized Shannon-Wiener and Chao1 were calculated in VDJtools. VDJtools was used to calculate clonotype-size-weighted physicochemical properties of the central five CDR3 residues, namely interaction energy, strength, volume and Kidera factor 4. Following TCRdb reprocessing, every CDR3 protein sequence forms one entry, and DNA is not provided. The V and J calls, along with clone size, are taken from TCRdb and not from the paper's own processing. The sample's clone listing holds about 60,000 distinct CDR3 sequences. The leading ten clones occupy about 0.84% of the sample.

This sequence uses TRBV7-9 and TRBJ1-1. The TCR was taken from a human donor in good health. Some clones in this sample may be carry-over from other donors' samples. The sample consisted of naive CXCR3+ CD8+ T cells from blood. The meaning of the sample's cell subset or site label: CD45RO-CCR7+CD27+CD95- naive CD8+ T cells expressing CXCR3 (TNR3+). The CDR3 region: CASSSVAGSHTEAFF.